This T cell receptor beta chain stems from a study of response to subunit inactivated influenza vaccine. Study-wide points: Only a handful of new T cells, the authors suggested, are recruited with each seasonal influenza vaccination.

The table lists this clonotype with many counts. Its target is unknown. The germline V gene has CDR1 SGHNT and CDR2 YYREEE (reference sequence). The V gene lost 0 bases and the J gene lost 2 bases, with 2 bases spanning the gap. The CDR3 has 12 residues. TCRdb itself ran the RT-PCR reads through MiXCR, one entry per CDR3 protein. Among more than 550,000 distinct CDR3 sequences, about 11% were seen once, and the ten largest hold 9.5% to 11%. These sequences were also reported in another study, on T cells expressing NK-cell markers. That paper notes: UMIs were included in TCR beta cDNA generated by 5'RACE template switching. Out of eight donors sequenced, seven tested HCMV-seropositive and the remaining one seronegative. Dominant NKG2C+ clonotype frequencies of about 1.0-7.5% of CD8+ T cells were measured in more than 5 donors. The CD3+CD56-NKG2C+ fraction was also led by these clonotypes in several donors.

The clonotype was recovered from a man between 45 and 60 years old who received an inactivated influenza vaccine. This chain connects TRBV5-4 to TRBJ1-1, with no clear D. This specimen consisted of PBMCs from blood, obtained on the day of vaccination. The DNA of the CDR3 is TGTGCCAGCAGCTTGGCTAACACTGAAGCTTTCTTT. Translating it yields CASSLANTEAFF.